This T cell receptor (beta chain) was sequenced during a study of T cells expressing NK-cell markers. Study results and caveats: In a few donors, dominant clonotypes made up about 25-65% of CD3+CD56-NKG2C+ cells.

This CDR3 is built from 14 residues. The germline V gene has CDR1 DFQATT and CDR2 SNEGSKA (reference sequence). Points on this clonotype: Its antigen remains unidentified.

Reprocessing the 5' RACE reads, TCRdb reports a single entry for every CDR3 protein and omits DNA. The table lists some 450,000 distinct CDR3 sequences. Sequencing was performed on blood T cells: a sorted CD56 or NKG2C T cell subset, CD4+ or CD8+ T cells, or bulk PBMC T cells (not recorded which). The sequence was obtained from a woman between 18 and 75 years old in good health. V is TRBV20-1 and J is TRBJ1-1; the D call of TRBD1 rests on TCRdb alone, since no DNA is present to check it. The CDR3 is CSARVRGKNTEAFF.